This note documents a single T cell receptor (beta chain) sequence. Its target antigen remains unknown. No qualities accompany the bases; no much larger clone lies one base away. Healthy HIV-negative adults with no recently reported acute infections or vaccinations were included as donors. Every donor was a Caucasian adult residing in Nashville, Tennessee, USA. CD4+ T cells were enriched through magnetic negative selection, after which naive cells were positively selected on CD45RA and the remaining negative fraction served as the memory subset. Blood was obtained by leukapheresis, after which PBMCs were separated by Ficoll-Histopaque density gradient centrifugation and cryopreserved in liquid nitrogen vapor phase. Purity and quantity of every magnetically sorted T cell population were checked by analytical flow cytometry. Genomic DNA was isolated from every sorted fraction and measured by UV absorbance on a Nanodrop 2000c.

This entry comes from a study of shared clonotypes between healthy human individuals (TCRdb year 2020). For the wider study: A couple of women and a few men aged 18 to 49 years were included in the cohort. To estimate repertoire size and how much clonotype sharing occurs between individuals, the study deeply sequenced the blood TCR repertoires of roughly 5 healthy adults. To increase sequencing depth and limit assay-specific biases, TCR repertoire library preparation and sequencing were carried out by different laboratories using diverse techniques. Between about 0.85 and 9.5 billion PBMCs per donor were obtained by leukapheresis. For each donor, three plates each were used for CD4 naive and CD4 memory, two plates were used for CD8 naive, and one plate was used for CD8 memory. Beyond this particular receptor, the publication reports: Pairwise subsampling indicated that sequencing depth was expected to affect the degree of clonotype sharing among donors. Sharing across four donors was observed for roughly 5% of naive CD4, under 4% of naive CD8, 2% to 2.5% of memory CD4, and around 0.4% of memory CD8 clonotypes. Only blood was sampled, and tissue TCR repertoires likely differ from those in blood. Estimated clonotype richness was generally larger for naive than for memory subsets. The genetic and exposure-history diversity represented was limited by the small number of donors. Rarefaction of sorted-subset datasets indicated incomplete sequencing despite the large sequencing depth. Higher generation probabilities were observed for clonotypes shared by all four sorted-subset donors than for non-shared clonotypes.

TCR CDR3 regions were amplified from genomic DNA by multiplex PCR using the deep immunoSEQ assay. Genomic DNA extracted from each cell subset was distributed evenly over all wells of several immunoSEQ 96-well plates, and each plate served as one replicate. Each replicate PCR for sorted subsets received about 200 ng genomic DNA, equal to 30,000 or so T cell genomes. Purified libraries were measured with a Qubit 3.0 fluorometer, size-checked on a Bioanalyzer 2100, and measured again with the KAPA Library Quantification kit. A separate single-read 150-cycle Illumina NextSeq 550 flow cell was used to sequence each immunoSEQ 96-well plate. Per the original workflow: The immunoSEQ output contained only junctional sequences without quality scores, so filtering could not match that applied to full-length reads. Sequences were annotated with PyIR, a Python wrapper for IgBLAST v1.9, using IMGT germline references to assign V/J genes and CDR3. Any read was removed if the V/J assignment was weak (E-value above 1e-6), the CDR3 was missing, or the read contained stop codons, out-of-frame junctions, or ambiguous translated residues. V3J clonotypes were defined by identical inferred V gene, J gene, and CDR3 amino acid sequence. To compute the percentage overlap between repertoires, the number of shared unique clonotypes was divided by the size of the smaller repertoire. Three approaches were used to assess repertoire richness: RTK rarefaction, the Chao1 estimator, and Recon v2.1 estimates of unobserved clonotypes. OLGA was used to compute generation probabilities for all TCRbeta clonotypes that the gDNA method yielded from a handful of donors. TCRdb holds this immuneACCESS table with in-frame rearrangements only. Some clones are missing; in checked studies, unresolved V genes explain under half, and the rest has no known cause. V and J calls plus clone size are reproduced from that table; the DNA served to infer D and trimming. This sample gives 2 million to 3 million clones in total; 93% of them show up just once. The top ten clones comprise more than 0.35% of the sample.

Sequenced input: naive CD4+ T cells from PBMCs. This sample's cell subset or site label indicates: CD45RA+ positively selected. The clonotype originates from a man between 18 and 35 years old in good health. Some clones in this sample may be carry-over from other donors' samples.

The base sequence is TGTGCCAGCAGCCCGAGACCGACAGGGGCGAATAACTATGGCTACACCTTC. This is translated as CASSPRPTGANNYGYTF. The V and J segments used are TRBV7-9 and TRBJ1-2; 8 nucleotides in the junction match TRBD1. Sequences SEHNR (CDR1) and FQNEAQ (CDR2) are obtained from the germline V gene (reference sequence). Unmatched junction bases come to 12, with V trimmed by 5 bases and J by 1 base. The CDR3 covers 17 residues, taking in both the cysteine and the phenylalanine. The CDR3 DNA has 51 bases and is translated from base 1.